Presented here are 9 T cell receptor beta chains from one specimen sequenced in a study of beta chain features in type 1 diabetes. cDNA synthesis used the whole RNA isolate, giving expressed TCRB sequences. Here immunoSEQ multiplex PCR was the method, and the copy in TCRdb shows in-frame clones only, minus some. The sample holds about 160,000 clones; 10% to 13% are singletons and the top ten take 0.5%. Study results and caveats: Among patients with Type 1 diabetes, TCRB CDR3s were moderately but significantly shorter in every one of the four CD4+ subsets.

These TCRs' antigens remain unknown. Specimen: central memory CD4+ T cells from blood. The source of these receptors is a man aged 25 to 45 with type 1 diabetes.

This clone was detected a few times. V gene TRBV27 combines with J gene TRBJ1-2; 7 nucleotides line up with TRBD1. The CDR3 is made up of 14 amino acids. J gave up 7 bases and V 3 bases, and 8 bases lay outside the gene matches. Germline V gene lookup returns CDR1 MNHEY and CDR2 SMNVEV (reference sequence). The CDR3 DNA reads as TGTGCCAGCAGTTTTATACAGGGGTCTTCTGGCTACACCTTC. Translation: CASSFIQGSSGYTF.

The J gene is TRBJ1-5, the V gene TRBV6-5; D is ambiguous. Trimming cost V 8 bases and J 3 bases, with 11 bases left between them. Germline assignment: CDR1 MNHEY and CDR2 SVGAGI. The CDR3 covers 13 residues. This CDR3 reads CASGQALNQPQHF. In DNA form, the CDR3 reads TGTGCCAGCGGGCAGGCGCTCAATCAGCCCCAGCATTTT.

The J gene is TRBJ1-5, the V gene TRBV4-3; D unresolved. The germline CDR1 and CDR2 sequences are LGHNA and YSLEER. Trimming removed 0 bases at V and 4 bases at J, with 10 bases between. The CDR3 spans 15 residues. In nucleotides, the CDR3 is TGCGCCAGCAGCCAAGATCCGGGTCAGAATCAGCCCCAGCATTTT. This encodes CASSQDPGQNQPQHF.

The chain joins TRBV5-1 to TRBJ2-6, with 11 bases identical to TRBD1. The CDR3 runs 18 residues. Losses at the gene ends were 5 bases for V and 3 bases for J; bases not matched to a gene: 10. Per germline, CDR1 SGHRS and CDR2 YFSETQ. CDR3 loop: CASRATGQGARGANVLTF. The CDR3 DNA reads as TGCGCCAGCAGGGCCACCGGACAGGGGGCGCGTGGGGCCAACGTCCTGACTTTC.

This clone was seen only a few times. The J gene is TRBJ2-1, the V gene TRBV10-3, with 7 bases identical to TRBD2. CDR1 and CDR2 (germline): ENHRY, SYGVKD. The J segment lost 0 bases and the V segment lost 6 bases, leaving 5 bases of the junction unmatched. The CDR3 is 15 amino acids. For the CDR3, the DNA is TGTGCCATCAGCTCAGGACTAGGCTCCTACAATGAGCAGTTCTTC. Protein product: CAISSGLGSYNEQFF.

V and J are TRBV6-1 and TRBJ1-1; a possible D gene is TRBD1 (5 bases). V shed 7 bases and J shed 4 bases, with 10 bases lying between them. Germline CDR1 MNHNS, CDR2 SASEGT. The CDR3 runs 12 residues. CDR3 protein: CASKGSGTEAFF. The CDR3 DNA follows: TGTGCCAGCAAGGGGTCGGGCACTGAAGCTTTCTTT.

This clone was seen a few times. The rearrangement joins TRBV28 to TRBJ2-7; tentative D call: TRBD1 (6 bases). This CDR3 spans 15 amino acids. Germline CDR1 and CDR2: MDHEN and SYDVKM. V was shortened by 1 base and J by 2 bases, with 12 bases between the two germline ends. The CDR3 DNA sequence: TGTGCCAGCAGTTTATCCGGGACAACTACCTACGAGCAGTACTTC. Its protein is CASSLSGTTTYEQYF.

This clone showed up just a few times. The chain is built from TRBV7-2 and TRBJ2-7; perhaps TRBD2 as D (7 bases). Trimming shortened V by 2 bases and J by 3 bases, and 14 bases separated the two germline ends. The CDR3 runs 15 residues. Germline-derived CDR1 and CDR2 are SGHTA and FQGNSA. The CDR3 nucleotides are TGTGCCAGCAGCTTAAGGGGGGGCTTCCTCTACGAGCAGTACTTC. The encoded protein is CASSLRGGFLYEQYF.

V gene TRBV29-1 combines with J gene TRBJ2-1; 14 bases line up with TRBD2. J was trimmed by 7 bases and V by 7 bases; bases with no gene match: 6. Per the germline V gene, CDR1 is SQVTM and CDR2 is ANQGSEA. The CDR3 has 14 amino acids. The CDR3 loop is CSGGLAGGQNEQFF. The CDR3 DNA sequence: TGCAGCGGAGGACTAGCGGGAGGTCAAAATGAGCAGTTCTTC.